This TCR beta chain was recovered during a study of Graves' ophthalmopathy and Graves' hyperthyroidism. Study details: Peripheral blood was collected at initial diagnosis, before any treatment.

Scientists amplified the TCR beta CDR3 regions from RNA transcripts. First-round RT-PCR relied on HTBI primers, and a second-round multiplex PCR came next. Using its own MiXCR run on the multiplex PCR reads, TCRdb lists one record per CDR3 protein. The table shows about 620,000 distinct CDR3 sequences, with 22% occurring only once. CDR3 length: 12 residues. The germline gives CDR1 SGHTA, CDR2 FQGNSA. Trimming took 8 bases from V and 5 from J, leaving 13 bases between them. Absence of ophthalmopathy within 18 months of follow-up defined stable hyperthyroidism. PBMCs were density-gradient isolated from around 10 ml fresh blood. This clonotype was seen many times.

This receptor was taken from a woman under 30 with stable Graves' hyperthyroidism. Some clones in this sample may be carry-over from other donors' samples. Specimen: peripheral blood. The gene calls are TRBV7-2 and TRBJ2-7; D remains unclear. The CDR3 sequence is CASREFPHEQYF. CDR3 sequence (DNA): TGTGCCAGCCGAGAGTTCCCCCACGAGCAGTACTTC. The whole variable domain, filled in from reference TRBV7-2 and TRBJ2-7, reads GAGVSQSPSNKVTEKGKDVELRCDPISGHTALYWYRQSLGQGLEFLIYFQGNSAPDKSGLPSDRFSAERTGGSVSTLTIQRTQQEDSAVYLCASREFPHEQYFGPGTRLTVT.